Presented here are 15 T cell receptor beta chains from one specimen sequenced in a study of blood T cell repertoires in COVID-19. Clones were sequenced by immunoSEQ multiplex PCR, and TCRdb holds only the in-frame ones, with some missing. The sample shows about 200,000 clones, roughly 80% of them seen only once. Sequencing was done on a sample of peripheral blood. These receptors were taken from a woman of 80 years or more with acute or convalescent COVID-19.

This clone was found once. The chain carries TRBV19 and TRBJ2-7; TRBD2 matches 7 bases. The J segment lost 2 bases and the V segment lost 5 bases, leaving 6 bases of the junction unmatched. The CDR3 totals 14 residues. The germline V gene has CDR1 LNHDA and CDR2 SQIVND (reference sequence). The CDR3 sequence is CASSRASGTYEQYF. CDR3 bases: TGTGCCAGTAGTCGGGCTAGCGGCACCTACGAGCAGTACTTC.

The V gene is TRBV9, the J gene TRBJ2-2, with 7 bases that match TRBD2. CDR1 SGDLS and CDR2 YYNGEE come from the germline V gene. The CDR3 spans 14 residues. V trimming: 3 bases; J trimming: 7 bases; junction bases outside the gene matches: 6. CDR3 sequence: CASSETSFGGELFF. CDR3 sequence (DNA): TGTGCCAGCAGCGAGACTAGCTTCGGCGGGGAGCTGTTTTTT.

Only a few counts were recorded for this clone. This sequence joins TRBV4-3 and TRBJ2-1, with a possible D match to TRBD2 (5 bases). CDR3 length: 14 amino acids. With 4 bases removed from V and 0 bases from J, the gap between germline ends came to 7 bases. Germline CDR1 LGHNA, CDR2 YSLEER. CDR3 sequence: CASSLGVSYNEQFF. In DNA form, the CDR3 reads TGCGCCAGCAGCCTCGGGGTCTCCTACAATGAGCAGTTCTTC.

The rearrangement joins TRBV6-2 or TRBV6-3 to TRBJ1-2, with 11 bases matching TRBD1. Losses at the gene ends were 5 bases for V and 3 bases for J; bases not matched to a gene: 2. The CDR3 consists of 14 residues. Germline-derived CDR1 and CDR2 are MNHEY and SVGEGT. The DNA for the CDR3 is TGTGCCAGCAGTCCGGGACAGGGGGACTATGGCTACACCTTC. As protein: CASSPGQGDYGYTF.

The chain recombines TRBV7-2 with TRBJ2-2; TRBD2 matches at 10 bases. There are 16 residues in the CDR3. CDR1 SGHTA and CDR2 FQGNSA come from the germline V gene. J lost 4 bases, V lost 5 bases, and 7 bases had no gene match. CDR3 sequence (DNA): TGTGCCAGCAGCCTGGCTAGCGGGAGTCGCACCGGGGAGCTGTTTTTT. It translates to CASSLASGSRTGELFF.

The V call is TRBV30, the J call TRBJ1-2; TRBD1 agrees at 7 bases. The CDR3 extends over 14 amino acids. In germline, CDR1 is GTSNPN, CDR2 SVGIG (reference sequence). After removal of 2 bases from V and 7 bases from J, the junction contained 10 bases not matched to a gene. This CDR3 reads CAWSPGGTVGGYTF. Written as DNA, the CDR3 is TGTGCCTGGAGTCCTGGGGGGACAGTGGGTGGCTACACCTTC.

The chain couples TRBV24-1 to TRBJ1-6; perhaps TRBD1 as D (6 bases). Trimming shortened V by 4 bases and J by 7 bases, and 19 bases separated the two germline ends. CDR3 length: 17 residues. The germline V gene has CDR1 KGHDR and CDR2 SFDVKD. The CDR3 DNA reads as TGTGCCACCAGTGACTCATTCGACAGGCAGCAGAATTCACCCCTCCACTTT. Residues: CATSDSFDRQQNSPLHF.

The chain joins TRBV28 to TRBJ2-1; 8 nucleotides agree with TRBD1. Trimming cost V 7 bases and J 12 bases; bases outside gene matches: 8. The CDR3 is made up of 12 amino acids. Germline CDR1 is MDHEN and CDR2 is SYDVKM. The CDR3 nucleotides read TGTGCCAGCACCCATCCCGGGACAGGGCAGTTCTTC. This encodes CASTHPGTGQFF.

This clone has a single count. The CDR3 DNA reads as TGTGCCAGCAGCCCAAGTACGCCAGGGTCTGGAAACACCATATATTTT. This codes for CASSPSTPGSGNTIYF. The chain joins TRBV7-2 to TRBJ1-3, with D tentatively TRBD1 (5 bases). The CDR3 is 16 residues long. The germline V gene has CDR1 SGHTA and CDR2 FQGNSA. V was trimmed by 5 bases and J by 1 base, leaving 15 bases between them.

The rearrangement uses TRBV28 and TRBJ2-7, with 9 bases lining up with TRBD1. Per germline, CDR1 MDHEN and CDR2 SYDVKM. CDR3 size: 15 residues. V gave up 4 bases and J gave up 4 bases; unmatched junction bases: 8. CDR3 in DNA: TGTGCCAGCAGTTCCCGGACAGGGGCCTATTACGAGCAGTACTTC. Its translation is CASSSRTGAYYEQYF. The full variable domain, rest sourced from reference TRBV28 and TRBJ2-7, is DVKVTQSSRYLVKRTGEKVFLECVQDMDHENMFWYRQDPGLGLRLIYFSYDVKMKEKGDIPEGYSVSREKKERFSLILESASTNQTSMYLCASSSRTGAYYEQYFGPGTRLTVT.

V and J are TRBV11-1 and TRBJ2-5; 9 positions agree with TRBD2. The CDR3 loop spans 16 amino acids. V shed 3 bases, J shed 5 bases, and the junction held 10 bases outside the gene matches. The germline CDR1 and CDR2 sequences are SGHAT and FQDESV (reference sequence). CDR3 DNA sequence: TGTGCCAGCAGCTTCCTCGGGACTAGCACGTCCGAGACCCAGTACTTC. It specifies CASSFLGTSTSETQYF.

This chain uses TRBV9 with TRBJ2-1; TRBD2 matches at 7 bases. CDR1 is SGDLS and CDR2 is YYNGEE in the germline V gene. V shed 0 bases, J shed 2 bases, and the junction held 8 bases outside the gene matches. CDR3 length: 17 residues. The CDR3 region has the DNA TGTGCCAGCAGCGTAGAGGTAGATGCGGGGGCCTACAATGAGCAGTTCTTC. Its translation: CASSVEVDAGAYNEQFF.

The rearrangement joins TRBV4-2 to TRBJ2-1; D gene unclear. Germline V gene lookup returns CDR1 LGHNA and CDR2 YNFKEQ. The CDR3 is made up of 14 amino acids. V lost 4 bases and J lost 5, with 12 bases in between. The CDR3 DNA sequence: TGTGCCAGCAGCCTCATACTTAGTGACAATGAGCAGTTCTTC. Amino acid sequence: CASSLILSDNEQFF.

The J gene is TRBJ2-1, the V gene TRBV6-5; D is possibly TRBD1 (6 bases). Germline CDR1 reads MNHEY; CDR2 reads SVGAGI. Trimming removed 6 bases from V and 5 bases from J, with 11 bases in between. The CDR3 is made up of 13 amino acids. The CDR3 loop reads CASSQGRDNEQFF. The CDR3, as DNA: TGTGCCAGCAGCCAGGGGCGAGACAATGAGCAGTTCTTC.

This clone has more than one count but fewer than ten. The chain couples TRBV5-6 to TRBJ1-1, with D tentatively TRBD1 (5 bases). Trimming left V 4 bases short and J 4 bases short, with 14 bases between. Germline V CDR1 and CDR2: SGHDT, YYEEEE. The CDR3 runs to 14 residues. The CDR3, as DNA: TGTGCCAGCAGCCGAATGCAGGGTAGCACTGAAGCTTTCTTT. Translating gives CASSRMQGSTEAFF.